The 11 T cell receptor beta chains in this list originate from one sample, sequenced in a study of cytomegalovirus exposure and HLA in healthy donors. PCR was performed using 60 Vbeta and 13 Jbeta primers. Here immunoSEQ multiplex PCR was the method, and the copy in TCRdb shows in-frame clones only, minus some. The sample consists of more than 140,000 clones, more than 75% of them appearing once. Sample: PBMCs. The receptor set was obtained from a man younger than 35 in good health and CMV-seropositive.

The rearrangement uses TRBV28 and TRBJ2-2; perhaps TRBD1 as D (6 bases). Between the trimmed V and J ends, which lost 2 bases and 2 bases, there was a span of 9 bases. Germline CDR1 reads MDHEN; CDR2 reads SYDVKM. CDR3 length: 15 amino acids. In DNA, the CDR3 is TGTGCCAGCAGTTTACACAGGGCAAACACCGGGGAGCTGTTTTTT. The encoded protein is CASSLHRANTGELFF.

In this sample, this clone turned up once. Other nucleotide sequences in the sample specify the same CDR3. This chain connects TRBV27 to TRBJ2-6; D is undetermined. CDR3 size: 13 residues. CDR1 MNHEY and CDR2 SMNVEV come from the germline V gene (reference sequence). The V end lost 3 bases, the J end lost 3 bases, and 3 bases lay between the germline ends. The CDR3, as DNA: TGTGCCAGCAGTTTTAGTGGGGCCAACGTCCTGACTTTC. Its protein product is CASSFSGANVLTF.

V and J are TRBV28 and TRBJ2-6; 12 bases align to TRBD1. This CDR3 has 22 amino acids. The J segment lost 2 bases and the V segment lost 8 bases, leaving 22 bases of the junction unmatched. The germline V gene has CDR1 MDHEN and CDR2 SYDVKM. The CDR3 nucleotides are TGTGCCAGCTCCTATCCTTGGGGGACAGGGGGCGCGAGGGGAACTGGGGCCAACGTCCTGACTTTC. Its translation is CASSYPWGTGGARGTGANVLTF.

The J gene is TRBJ2-1, the V gene TRBV19, with 7 bases that match TRBD1. The V and J ends lost 8 bases and 7 bases, in that order; junction bases with no gene match: 5. Germline V lookup: CDR1 LNHDA, CDR2 SQIVND (reference sequence). CDR3 length: 12 residues. The CDR3 DNA follows: TGTGCCAGTTCTTTCAGGGGGAATGAGCAGTTCTTC. Translated: CASSFRGNEQFF.

The rearrangement links TRBV7-2 to TRBJ2-3; 8 nucleotides line up with TRBD1. The J segment lost 1 base and the V segment lost 5 bases, leaving 8 bases of the junction unmatched. This CDR3 is 16 amino acids long. Germline V gives CDR1 SGHTA, CDR2 FQGNSA. CDR3 protein: CASSRQGSLGTDTQYF. In DNA form, the CDR3 reads TGTGCCAGCAGCCGACAGGGGTCGCTTGGCACAGATACGCAGTATTTT.

The chain links TRBV4-1 to TRBJ2-7; no firm D call. CDR3 length: 12 amino acids. V was clipped by 0 bases and J by 5 bases, with 5 bases between them. Germline CDR1 MGHRA, CDR2 YSYEKL. CDR3 region: CASSQDRNEQYF. For the CDR3, the DNA is TGCGCCAGCAGCCAAGATAGAAACGAGCAGTACTTC.

The chain links TRBV5-6 to TRBJ2-5; TRBD1 agrees at 7 bases. V was pared by 3 bases and J by 2 bases, with 13 bases of the junction left unmatched. The length of the CDR3 is 17 residues. Germline CDR1 is SGHDT and CDR2 is YYEEEE. CDR3 DNA: TGTGCCAGCAGCTCAACGACGGGACAGTTACTTCAAGAGACCCAGTACTTC. It translates to CASSSTTGQLLQETQYF.

Points on this clone: Relative to the germline gene, one junction end is altered; a read error may explain this. The chain couples TRBV7-7 to TRBJ2-3; 7 bases align to TRBD2. Germline CDR1 is SSHAT and CDR2 is FNYEAQ (reference sequence). The CDR3 spans 15 residues. Here the CDR3 DNA reads TGTGCTAGCAGCCCCGCGGCGGGAGCGGTAGATACGCAGTATTTT. Protein product: CASSPAAGAVDTQYF.

This clone was seen a few times. The rearrangement uses TRBV27 and TRBJ2-5; D possibly corresponds to TRBD1 (6 bases). The CDR3 runs to 17 residues. V dropped 6 bases and J dropped 6 bases, with 26 bases sitting between them. CDR1 MNHEY and CDR2 SMNVEV come from the germline V gene (reference sequence). The CDR3 coding sequence is TGTGCCAGCAGCATCGAGGGTTGGGGTGGGGGCGAGCAGACCCAGTACTTC. Translated: CASSIEGWGGGEQTQYF.

The chain combines TRBV28 with TRBJ2-7; D is undetermined. CDR1 is MDHEN, CDR2 SYDVKM, per germline. The CDR3 is 11 amino acids. V lost 4 bases to trimming and J lost 4 bases, with 5 bases between them. In DNA, the CDR3 is TGTGCCAGCAGTTCCCCGTACGAGCAGTACTTC. Translation gives CASSSPYEQYF.

V usage is TRBV25-1 and J usage is TRBJ2-7, with TRBD1 identical over 9 bases. Germline V gene lookup returns CDR1 MGHDK and CDR2 SYGVNS. The CDR3 consists of 16 residues. V was clipped by 2 bases and J by 3 bases; unmatched bases: 8. The CDR3 bases are TGTGCCAGCAGTGAACAGTACAGGGGGCTGAGCTACGAGCAGTACTTC. Encoded protein: CASSEQYRGLSYEQYF.